One sample yielded the 2 T cell receptor beta chains listed below, sequenced in a study of immune evolution from preneoplasia to lung adenocarcinoma. Only in-frame clones appear in the TCRdb table, and some are missing; sequencing was by immunoSEQ multiplex PCR. In the table there are 4,000 to 5,000 clones, approximately 81% of which are singletons. The sample taken for sequencing was FFPE normal lung tissue adjacent to the tumor. All receptors derive from a person between 45 and 75 years old with lung adenocarcinoma.

This clone was detected only a few times. The chain recombines TRBV4-1 with TRBJ1-4; D might be TRBD1 (5 bases). CDR1 and CDR2 from the germline V gene are MGHRA and YSYEKL. The CDR3 is 15 residues long. Trimming removed 1 base from V and 4 bases from J, with 10 bases in between. The chain's CDR3 is CASSQVAGYNEKLFF. CDR3 bases: TGCGCCAGCAGCCAAGTGGCAGGGTATAATGAAAAACTGTTTTTT.

The J gene is TRBJ1-4, the V gene TRBV4-1, with D uncertain. The germline V gene encodes CDR1 MGHRA and CDR2 YSYEKL. The V gene lost 0 bases and the J gene lost 0 bases, with 8 bases spanning the gap. This CDR3 region has 16 residues. CDR3 residues: CASSQDPGSTNEKLFF. The DNA of the CDR3 is TGCGCCAGCAGCCAAGATCCTGGTTCAACTAATGAAAAACTGTTTTTT.